This TCR beta chain was obtained from a study of T cell responses to AZD1222 COVID-19 vaccine. Profiled with immunoSEQ multiplex PCR; TCRdb holds only in-frame clones, not every one. The sample gives 95,000 to 110,000 clones, over 75% of which show up once; 8% to 9% is in the top ten. The starting material was peripheral blood, obtained on day 0 of AZD1222 vaccination. The sequence was obtained from an adult in good health.

CDR3 region: CASTDRDRGTDTQYF. The CDR3 DNA reads TGTGCCAGTACCGATCGGGACAGGGGTACAGATACGCAGTATTTT. The rearrangement joins TRBV19 to TRBJ2-3; TRBD1 agrees at 10 bases. The J segment lost 3 bases and the V segment lost 7 bases, leaving 7 bases of the junction unmatched. Germline assignment: CDR1 LNHDA and CDR2 SQIVND (reference sequence). This CDR3 comprises 15 residues.